This entry features one T cell receptor beta chain sequence. This sample is part of a study of cytomegalovirus exposure and HLA in healthy donors. Sequencing used immunoSEQ multiplex PCR; TCRdb keeps in-frame clones, though not all of them. The table has about 68,000 clones, 95% to 97% seen once; the top ten hold more than 2%. Germline V gene lookup returns CDR1 LNHDA and CDR2 SQIVND (reference sequence). V was shortened by 5 bases and J by 2 bases, with 12 bases between the two germline ends. The CDR3 is 14 residues long. Sequenced sample: PBMCs. The chain recombines TRBV19 with TRBJ1-1; D is unclear. This sequence originates from a man younger than 35 in good health and CMV-seronegative. As DNA, the CDR3 is TGTGCCAGTAGTGTAGGCACAACAAACACTGAAGCTTTCTTT. This translates into CASSVGTTNTEAFF.